These T cell receptor beta chains were read from a single sample in a study of shared clonotypes between healthy human individuals. Using immunoSEQ multiplex PCR, the repertoire was profiled, and TCRdb retains in-frame clones only, with some absent. The table shows 1 million to 1.2 million clones, with 70% to 85% occurring only once. Sequences were obtained from memory CD4+ T cells from PBMCs. All receptors come from a man aged 18 to 35 in good health. Some clones in this sample may be carry-over from other donors' samples. Each CDR3 is given with its conserved first and last residue. D genes are given only for firm matches. Clone size, where shown, is once, few, many, or a class for clones that have expanded.

d_call | cdr3_length | j_call | clone_size | v_call | cdr3_nt | cdr3_aa
. | 16 | TRBJ1-4 | . | TRBV21-1 | TGTGCCAGCAGCATAAAGACAGGGGCAACTAATGAAAAACTGTTTTTT | CASSIKTGATNEKLFF
TRBD1 | 13 | TRBJ1-2 | few | TRBV29-1 | TGCAGCGTTGAAGGGGGACAGCCGTATGGCTACACCTTC | CSVEGGQPYGYTF
. | 13 | TRBJ2-7 | . | TRBV7-2 | TGTGCCAGCAGCTTTACAGGGTCCTACGAGCAGTACTTC | CASSFTGSYEQYF
. | 14 | TRBJ2-7 | . | TRBV27 | TGTGCCAGCACCAACCGGGACAAAATCTACGAGCAGTACTTC | CASTNRDKIYEQYF
. | 14 | TRBJ1-1 | . | TRBV6-6 | TGTGCCAGCAGTACCACCGGTCCAAACACTGAAGCTTTCTTT | CASSTTGPNTEAFF
. | 14 | TRBJ2-5 | . | TRBV18 | TGTGCCAGCTCACCTAGAAGGTACCAAGAGACCCAGTACTTC | CASSPRRYQETQYF
TRBD2 | 15 | TRBJ2-7 | . | TRBV25-1 | TGTGCCAGCAGTTCCTTCCCCGTGGGGGGGAGCGAGCAGTACTTC | CASSSFPVGGSEQYF
. | 14 | TRBJ2-5 | . | TRBV6-5 | TGTGCCAGCAGCTCCGGGACTGGGGAAGAGACCCAGTACTTC | CASSSGTGEETQYF
TRBD1 | 15 | TRBJ2-3 | . | TRBV10-3 | TGTGCCATCAGTGGGGGACAGGGTAAGACAGATACGCAGTATTTT | CAISGGQGKTDTQYF
TRBD1 | 15 | TRBJ2-5 | . | TRBV19 | TGTGCCAGTTCCGCGAGGACAGGGGGCTGGGAGACCCAGTACTTC | CASSARTGGWETQYF
. | 18 | TRBJ2-3 | . | TRBV7-9 | TGTGCCAGCAGCGGAGAGGGCGAGACTAGGGGAGGCACAGATACGCAGTATTTT | CASSGEGETRGGTDTQYF
. | 13 | TRBJ2-1 | . | TRBV7-9 | TGTGCCAGCAGCCTAAGTAGAGGCGATGAGCAGTTCTTC | CASSLSRGDEQFF
TRBD1 | 15 | TRBJ2-1 | . | TRBV28 | TGTGCCAGCAGTGCGCCGGGACAGGGGGCCTATGAGCAGTTCTTC | CASSAPGQGAYEQFF
. | 16 | TRBJ2-1 | . | TRBV5-1 | TGCGCCAGCAGCTTGAGGGCGGAGCGCGCATACAATGAGCAGTTCTTC | CASSLRAERAYNEQFF
. | 13 | TRBJ1-1 | . | TRBV5-1 | TGCGCCAGCAGCCCACCACAGAACACTGAAGCTTTCTTT | CASSPPQNTEAFF
. | 14 | TRBJ2-7 | . | TRBV5-1 | TGCGCCAGCAGCCCACTGTCCGGGCGCGACGAGCAGTACTTC | CASSPLSGRDEQYF
TRBD1 | 14 | TRBJ1-1 | . | TRBV5-4 | TGTGCCAGCAGCGGCCGGGACAGCTACACTGAAGCTTTCTTT | CASSGRDSYTEAFF
TRBD1 | 16 | TRBJ1-1 | few | TRBV7-9 | TGTGCCAGCAGCTTGGGGACAGGGGTTGAGGACACTGAAGCTTTCTTT | CASSLGTGVEDTEAFF
. | 15 | TRBJ1-1 | few | TRBV5-4 | TGTGCCAGCAGCTTGGCCGGCCGCATGAACACTGAAGCTTTCTTT | CASSLAGRMNTEAFF
TRBD1 | 15 | TRBJ1-5 | few | TRBV28 | TGTGCCAGCAGTTTAACCGACAGGGGCAATCAGCCCCAGCATTTT | CASSLTDRGNQPQHF
. | 15 | TRBJ2-7 | . | TRBV2 | TGTGCCAGCAGTGAATCTCGTCACCGAGCCTACGAGCAGTACTTC | CASSESRHRAYEQYF
TRBD2 | 15 | TRBJ2-5 | . | TRBV11-2 | TGTGCCAGCAGCCCCCTAGCGGGATTAAGAGAGACCCAGTACTTC | CASSPLAGLRETQYF
. | 13 | TRBJ2-4 | . | TRBV29-1 | TGCAGCGTTCGCGCTCACCGACTAAACATTCAGTACTTC | CSVRAHRLNIQYF
TRBD1 | 15 | TRBJ2-7 | . | TRBV4-2 | TGTGCCAGCAGCCAAAGGACAGGGGGCGGCTACGAGCAGTACTTC | CASSQRTGGGYEQYF
. | 15 | TRBJ2-4 | once | TRBV28 | TGTGCCAGCAGCCTTCCTAGGGGAAGCAAAAACATTCAGTACTTC | CASSLPRGSKNIQYF
TRBD1 | 11 | TRBJ1-2 | . | TRBV6-4 | TGTGCCAGCTGGACAGGGGTTGGCTACACCTTC | CASWTGVGYTF
. | 17 | TRBJ1-5 | . | TRBV6-1 | TGTGCCAGCAGTGAGGCGGGACATATAAAAGGGAATCAGCCCCAGCATTTT | CASSEAGHIKGNQPQHF
TRBD2 | 15 | TRBJ2-7 | . | TRBV19 | TGTGCCAGTAGTACGACTAGCGGGGCCGCCTACGAGCAGTACTTC | CASSTTSGAAYEQYF
TRBD1 | 12 | TRBJ2-1 | . | TRBV6-1 | TGTGCCAGCATGGACAGGGCCAATGAGCAGTTCTTC | CASMDRANEQFF
TRBD1 | 15 | TRBJ1-3 | . | TRBV10-3 | TGTGCCATCGGGGACAGGGCAAACTCTGGAAACACCATATATTTT | CAIGDRANSGNTIYF
. | 16 | TRBJ2-7 | . | TRBV5-1 | TGCGCCAGCAGCTTGGCTAGCGATAGCGGTCTCTACGAGCAGTACTTC | CASSLASDSGLYEQYF
TRBD1 | 16 | TRBJ2-3 | . | TRBV10-3 | TGTGCCATCAACCGACAGGGGACACCTTCAGGGGATACGCAGTATTTT | CAINRQGTPSGDTQYF
. | 14 | TRBJ1-5 | once | TRBV5-5 | TGTGCCAGCAGCCGAGACAGACACAATCAGCCCCAGCATTTT | CASSRDRHNQPQHF
. | 15 | TRBJ2-5 | . | TRBV5-1 | TGCGCCAGCAGCTTGGCCGGACAGTCTACGGAGACCCAGTACTTC | CASSLAGQSTETQYF
. | 15 | TRBJ2-3 | once | TRBV4-3 | TGCGCCAGCAGCCAAAACAGCCCCCCGCGGGATACGCAGTATTTT | CASSQNSPPRDTQYF